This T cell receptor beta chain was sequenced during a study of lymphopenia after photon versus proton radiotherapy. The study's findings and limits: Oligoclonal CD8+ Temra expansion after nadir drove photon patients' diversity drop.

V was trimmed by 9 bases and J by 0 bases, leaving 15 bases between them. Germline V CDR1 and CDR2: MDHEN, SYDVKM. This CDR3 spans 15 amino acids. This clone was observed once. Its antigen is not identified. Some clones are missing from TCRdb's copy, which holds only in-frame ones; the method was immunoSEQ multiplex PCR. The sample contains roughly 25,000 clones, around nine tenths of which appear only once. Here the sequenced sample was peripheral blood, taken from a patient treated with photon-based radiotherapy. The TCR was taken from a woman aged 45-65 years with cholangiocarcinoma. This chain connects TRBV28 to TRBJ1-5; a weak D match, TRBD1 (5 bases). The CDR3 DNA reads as TGTGCCAGTCAAAGTTCGGGGGGTAGCAATCAGCCCCAGCATTTT. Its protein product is CASQSSGGSNQPQHF.